One sample yielded the 9 T cell receptor beta chains listed below, sequenced in a study of shared clonotypes between healthy human individuals. The protocol was immunoSEQ multiplex PCR, while the TCRdb copy is restricted to in-frame clones and leaves out a portion. Among roughly 1,000,000 clones listed, 78% were seen once. The sample was memory CD4+ T cells from PBMCs. Subset of the sample: CD45RA-negative fraction. These receptors all stem from a man in his late teens or twenties in good health. Some clones in this sample may be carry-over from other donors' samples.

This clone came up once. The chain uses TRBV27 and TRBJ2-5; D may be TRBD2 (6 bases). Germline values: CDR1 MNHEY, CDR2 SMNVEV (reference sequence). The V and J ends lost 4 bases and 3 bases respectively, with 15 bases between them. CDR3 size: 15 residues. The CDR3 reads CASSSLGLLKETQYF. CDR3 nucleotide sequence: TGTGCCAGCAGTTCGTTAGGACTACTAAAAGAGACCCAGTACTTC.

The rearrangement links TRBV6-6 to TRBJ2-7; 9 nucleotides line up with TRBD1. This CDR3 comprises 15 residues. The germline V gene has CDR1 MNHNY and CDR2 SVGAGI (reference sequence). Germline trimming cut 4 bases from V and 2 bases from J; bases unmatched to any gene: 6. The CDR3 DNA sequence: TGTGCCAGCAGTTTCGCGGGACAGGGTGCCTACGAGCAGTACTTC. Its protein product is CASSFAGQGAYEQYF.

This CDR3 is CASSLWTGASTDTQYF. CDR3 bases: TGTGCCAGCAGCCTATGGACAGGGGCTAGCACAGATACGCAGTATTTT. J is TRBJ2-3 and V is TRBV7-9, with TRBD1 matching over 9 bases. Germline loops: CDR1 SEHNR, CDR2 FQNEAQ (reference sequence). V shed 5 bases and J 0 bases; nucleotides not matched to a gene: 6. The CDR3 totals 16 residues.

Concerning this clone: In the same sample, other DNA sequences code for this CDR3. The chain couples TRBV19 to TRBJ2-5; D possibly matches TRBD1 or TRBD2 (5 bases each). The CDR3 has 14 residues. CDR1 and CDR2 (germline): LNHDA, SQIVND (reference sequence). V was clipped by 1 base and J by 5 bases, with 11 bases between them. The DNA of the CDR3 is TGTGCCAGTAGTATAGGAGGGGCCCGGGAGACCCAGTACTTC. Residues: CASSIGGARETQYF. The variable domain in full, with the rest retrieved from reference TRBV19 and TRBJ2-5, is DGGITQSPKYLFRKEGQNVTLSCEQNLNHDAMYWYRQDPGQGLRLIYYSQIVNDFQKGDIAEGYSVSREKKESFPLTVTSAQKNPTAFYLCASSIGGARETQYFGPGTRLLVL.

This clone was seen a few times. This sequence joins TRBV30 and TRBJ2-1; D remains unclear. Per germline, CDR1 GTSNPN and CDR2 SVGIG (reference sequence). The V end was cut by 1 base, the J end by 11 bases, with 15 bases between. The CDR3 is made up of 13 amino acids. CDR3 sequence reads: CAWSALLSRQQFF. CDR3 in DNA: TGTGCCTGGAGTGCTCTTCTCTCCCGTCAGCAGTTCTTC. Looking up the rest from reference TRBV30 and TRBJ2-1 gives the full variable domain: SQTIHQWPATLVQPVGSPLSLECTVEGTSNPNLYWYRQAAGRGLQLLFYSVGIGQISSEVPQNLSASRPQDRQFILSSKKLLLSDSGFYLCAWSALLSRQQFFGPGTRLTVL.

Concerning this clone: A clone one base away is much larger, so this may be a read error. The chain carries TRBV7-2 and TRBJ2-7; D tentatively fits TRBD1 or TRBD2 (5 bases each). The CDR3 sequence is 14 residues long. Deletions cut 2 bases from V and 2 bases from J, with 10 bases between. In germline, CDR1 is SGHTA, CDR2 FQGNSA. DNA of the CDR3: TGTGCCAGCAGCTTACGGGACGGCACCTACGAGCAGTACTTC. Protein: CASSLRDGTYEQYF.

The chain combines TRBV27 with TRBJ2-3, with TRBD2 matching over 7 bases. J lost 9 bases, V lost 3 bases, and 9 bases had no gene match. The CDR3 extends over 14 amino acids. CDR1 is MNHEY and CDR2 is SMNVEV in the germline V gene (reference sequence). The CDR3 DNA reads TGTGCCAGCAGTTTTTTCGGGGGGATCGGGACGCAGTATTTT. Encoded protein: CASSFFGGIGTQYF.

V usage is TRBV4-2 and J usage is TRBJ2-2; a weak D match, TRBD1 (5 bases). The V end was cut by 5 bases, the J end by 0 bases, with 10 bases between. CDR1 is LGHNA, CDR2 YNFKEQ, per germline. CDR3 length equals 15 residues. This CDR3 is CASSSSGSNTGELFF. Here the CDR3 DNA reads TGTGCCAGCAGCTCGTCAGGGTCGAACACCGGGGAGCTGTTTTTT.

The chain links TRBV7-6 to TRBJ2-6; no definite D call. The germline V gene encodes CDR1 SGHVS and CDR2 FNYEAQ. The length of the CDR3 is 14 residues. V was clipped by 5 bases and J by 0 bases, with 5 bases between them. The CDR3 DNA reads as TGTGCCAGCAGCCAAAGCTCTGGGGCCAACGTCCTGACTTTC. It yields the protein CASSQSSGANVLTF.